This T cell receptor (beta chain) was observed in a study of shared clonotypes between healthy human individuals. Comment on this clone: Its matching antigen is unknown.

General study points: It was anticipated that sequencing depth would influence how many clonotypes donors shared. Inspection by rarefaction showed sorted-subset sequencing to be incomplete despite large depth. Limitation of the genetic and exposure-history diversity represented came from the few donors. Clonotypes shared by all four donors outscored non-shared clonotypes in generation probability.

This CDR3 is 15 amino acids long. Trimming removed 4 bases at V and 5 bases at J, with 14 bases between. Germline V gene sequence: CDR1 MNHEY, CDR2 SVGAGI. The table came from immunoSEQ multiplex PCR; TCRdb's copy has only in-frame clones and leaves some out. The table shows around 2.5 million clones, with 80% to 95% occurring only once. This sequence originates from a young man in good health. Some clones in this sample may be carry-over from other donors' samples. The chain recombines TRBV6-5 with TRBJ2-2; TRBD1 or TRBD2 may be the D gene (6 bases each). The sample taken for sequencing was naive CD4+ T cells from PBMCs. The subset was: CD45RA+ positively selected. CDR3 residues: CASSSSGAGTGELFF. The CDR3 DNA follows: TGTGCCAGCAGTTCTTCAGGGGCGGGAACCGGGGAGCTGTTTTTT.